Below, 30 T cell receptor beta chains from the same sample are listed, as sequenced in a study of regulatory T cells in long-lasting Graves disease. Through Arm-PCR of CDR3 regions and iRepertoire HTBI primers, TCR beta libraries were built. TCRdb re-analysed the multiplex PCR reads in MiXCR, keeping a single row per CDR3 protein. Of around 460,000 distinct CDR3 sequences listed, around 13% are singletons. Time point reported: newly diagnosed GD, antithyroid drugs for less than 3 months. PBMCs provided the RNA from which the TCR library was made. This sample was also put to use in a study of T cells in Graves' hyperthyroidism and ophthalmopathy.

Material: peripheral blood mononuclear cells (PBMCs), obtained at new diagnosis, from a patient treated with antithyroid drugs. These receptors were obtained from a woman in her 50s with Graves disease.

V usage is TRBV5-8 and J usage is TRBJ1-5, with D perhaps TRBD1 (5 bases). Trimming took off 6 bases at V and 0 bases at J, with 10 bases between the two ends. CDR3 length: 14 amino acids. Germline loops: CDR1 SGHTS, CDR2 YDEGEE. CDR3: CASTQGLSNQPQHF. The CDR3 bases are TGTGCCAGCACCCAGGGACTTAGCAATCAGCCCCAGCATTTT.

This clonotype was seen ten or more times. This sequence joins TRBV27 and TRBJ2-3; D not resolved. Germline values: CDR1 MNHEY, CDR2 SMNVEV (reference sequence). There are 14 residues in the CDR3. The V end was cut by 1 base, the J end by 2 bases, with 7 bases between. The CDR3 loop is CASSLLPSTDTQYF. CDR3 DNA sequence: TGTGCCAGCAGTTTATTGCCCTCCACAGATACGCAGTATTTT.

This clonotype was observed many times. The chain has TRBV6-5 and TRBJ1-5; 8 bases are shared with TRBD1. In germline, CDR1 is MNHEY, CDR2 SVGAGI. With 2 bases clipped from V and 7 bases from J, the junction kept 7 bases outside the gene matches. This CDR3 has 15 amino acids. The CDR3 protein is CASSYGTGEVQPQHF. Here the CDR3 DNA reads TGTGCCAGCAGTTACGGGACAGGTGAAGTGCAGCCCCAGCATTTT.

This clonotype was detected many times. The chain couples TRBV28 to TRBJ2-1, with D possibly TRBD1 on 5 matching bases. Between the trimmed V and J ends, which lost 5 bases and 5 bases, there was a span of 19 bases. This CDR3 comprises 16 residues. From germline, CDR1 is MDHEN and CDR2 SYDVKM. The CDR3 bases are TGTGCCAGCAGTCCTGGCCAGTGGGGCCACCACAATGAGCAGTTCTTC. Translated, it gives CASSPGQWGHHNEQFF.

This clonotype was recorded a few times. The gene calls are TRBV2 and TRBJ1-4, with 9 nucleotides matching TRBD1. Germline lookup yields CDR1 SNHLY and CDR2 FYNNEI. The junction had 5 bases not matched to a gene; V was cut back by 5 bases and J by 4 bases. CDR3 size: 15 residues. The chain's CDR3 is CASSTQGADNEKLFF. In nucleotides, the CDR3 is TGTGCCAGCAGTACACAGGGGGCAGATAATGAAAAACTGTTTTTT.

There are many counts of this clonotype. V is TRBV3-1 and J is TRBJ1-5, with D unresolved. The CDR3 is 15 amino acids. Germline-derived CDR1 and CDR2 are LGHDT and YNNKEL (reference sequence). With 0 bases removed from V and 0 bases from J, the gap between germline ends came to 6 bases. The CDR3 loop is CASSQDAASNQPQHF. CDR3 in DNA: TGTGCCAGCAGCCAAGACGCGGCTAGCAATCAGCCCCAGCATTTT.

A remark on this clonotype: Just one base apart from a much larger clone, this may be a read error. The rearrangement uses TRBV30 and TRBJ2-7; D might be TRBD1 or TRBD2, each matching 6 bases. Trimming removed 4 bases at V and 4 bases at J, with 14 bases between. Germline CDR1 reads GTSNPN; CDR2 reads SVGIG (reference sequence). The length of the CDR3 is 13 residues. The CDR3 DNA sequence: TGTGCCTGGATCTCAGGGGACTCGTACGAGCAGTACTTC. This codes for CAWISGDSYEQYF.

V and J are TRBV10-3 and TRBJ2-7; 7 nucleotides agree with TRBD2. The CDR3 has 13 residues. CDR1 and CDR2 from the germline V gene are ENHRY and SYGVKD. Trimming cost V 8 bases and J 1 base; bases outside gene matches: 5. CDR3 nucleotide sequence: TGTGCCATCGCGGGAGCGAATTCCTACGAGCAGTACTTC. It is translated as CAIAGANSYEQYF.

The chain uses TRBV3-1 and TRBJ2-7; TRBD2 aligns across 13 bases. The CDR3 has 16 residues. Per germline, CDR1 LGHDT and CDR2 YNNKEL (reference sequence). With 1 base clipped from V and 5 bases from J, the junction kept 5 bases outside the gene matches. The CDR3 reads CASSQGLAGGLDEQYF. The CDR3 DNA reads as TGTGCCAGCAGCCAAGGACTAGCGGGAGGCTTAGACGAGCAGTACTTC.

Only a few counts were recorded for this clonotype. The chain joins TRBV29-1 to TRBJ2-5; a possible D gene is TRBD2 (6 bases). The length of the CDR3 is 13 residues. Germline CDR1 reads SQVTM; CDR2 reads ANQGSEA. Deletions cut 7 bases from V and 5 bases from J, with 17 bases between. CDR3 in DNA: TGCAGCGCCGGGACTGGTTGGGGGGAGACCCAGTACTTC. Amino acid sequence: CSAGTGWGETQYF.

This clonotype was observed many times. The V gene is TRBV2, the J gene TRBJ1-5; D not resolved. The CDR3 covers 16 residues. Per the germline V gene, CDR1 is SNHLY and CDR2 is FYNNEI. V was clipped by 2 bases and J by 0 bases, with 11 bases between them. Here the CDR3 DNA reads TGTGCCAGCAGTGAATTCTTGGGCTATAGCAATCAGCCCCAGCATTTT. Its protein product is CASSEFLGYSNQPQHF.

This clonotype was recorded many times. The V call is TRBV12-5, the J call TRBJ2-2, with 13 bases matching TRBD2. The ends lost 0 bases at V and 3 bases at J; junction bases unmatched: 7. Germline loops: CDR1 LGHNT, CDR2 FRNRAP. The CDR3 covers 19 residues. The CDR3 DNA follows: TGTGCTAGTGGTTTGGTGAATGAAGGACTAGCGGGAGACACCGGGGAGCTGTTTTTT. This codes for CASGLVNEGLAGDTGELFF.

This clonotype was observed many times. This CDR3 is CASSSGSGNYEQYF. The DNA of the CDR3 is TGCGCCAGCAGCTCTGGTAGCGGTAACTACGAGCAGTACTTC. The chain has TRBV5-1 and TRBJ2-7; weak D call: TRBD2 (6 bases). V lost 3 bases and J 3 bases, leaving 13 bases between the germline ends. The CDR3 runs to 14 residues. Germline V lookup: CDR1 SGHRS, CDR2 YFSETQ.

There are a few counts of this clonotype. The chain has TRBV9 and TRBJ2-7; 13 bases are shared with TRBD2. This CDR3 has 17 amino acids. Germline CDR1 SGDLS, CDR2 YYNGEE. The ends lost 0 bases at V and 1 base at J; junction bases unmatched: 4. DNA of the CDR3: TGTGCCAGCAGCGTAGGGGGGACTAGCGGGACGTCCTACGAGCAGTACTTC. Its translation is CASSVGGTSGTSYEQYF.

The chain employs TRBV3-1 and TRBJ2-1, with 15 bases matching TRBD2. V gave up 3 bases and J gave up 2 bases; unmatched junction bases: 11. There are 20 residues in the CDR3. CDR1 is LGHDT and CDR2 is YNNKEL in the germline V gene (reference sequence). This CDR3 is CASSQAPGLAGGGTYNEQFF. The CDR3 bases are TGTGCCAGCAGCCAGGCCCCGGGACTAGCGGGAGGAGGGACCTACAATGAGCAGTTCTTC.

For the CDR3, the DNA is TGTGCCAGCACTCGAGGGACAGAAACCAATGAGCAGTTCTTC. The encoded protein is CASTRGTETNEQFF. The chain uses TRBV2 and TRBJ2-1; 7 positions match TRBD1. The V gene end was trimmed by 7 bases and the J gene end by 6 bases; junction bases not matched to a gene: 9. Germline CDR1 and CDR2: SNHLY and FYNNEI. The CDR3 spans 14 residues.

This clonotype was counted many times. The chain combines TRBV2 with TRBJ1-1, with 9 bases that match TRBD1. Trimming cost V 8 bases and J 4 bases; bases outside gene matches: 2. The CDR3 spans 12 residues. Looked up from germline, CDR1 is SNHLY and CDR2 is FYNNEI. This chain's CDR3 is CASVQGATEAFF. CDR3 nucleotide sequence: TGTGCCAGCGTACAGGGGGCCACTGAAGCTTTCTTT.

This chain links TRBV20-1 with TRBJ2-3; unclear D gene. Germline CDR1 DFQATT, CDR2 SNEGSKA (reference sequence). The CDR3 spans 13 residues. Deletions cut 5 bases from V and 2 bases from J, with 11 bases between. CDR3 in amino acids: CSAYSQLTDTQYF. The CDR3 region has the DNA TGCAGTGCTTACTCCCAACTCACAGATACGCAGTATTTT.

This clonotype was counted many times. The chain links TRBV30 to TRBJ1-1; D is unclear. From germline, CDR1 is GTSNPN and CDR2 SVGIG (reference sequence). The CDR3 contains 13 residues. Trimming took off 1 base at V and 4 bases at J, with 10 bases between the two ends. Written as DNA, the CDR3 is TGTGCCTGGAGTGGGTCGAGCCTCACTGAAGCTTTCTTT. This encodes CAWSGSSLTEAFF.

This clonotype was counted at least ten times. The V call is TRBV18, the J call TRBJ2-5, with a weak D call TRBD2 (7 bases). Germline V gene lookup returns CDR1 KGHSH and CDR2 LQKENI. There are 14 residues in the CDR3. Trimming removed 3 bases from V and 6 bases from J, with 14 bases in between. CDR3: CASSPKQGGKTQYF. CDR3 sequence (DNA): TGTGCCAGCTCACCCAAACAGGGAGGGAAGACCCAGTACTTC.

In this sample, this clonotype turned up many times. The J gene is TRBJ1-2, the V gene TRBV28, with D perhaps TRBD1 (5 bases). The CDR3 covers 16 residues. The germline CDR1 and CDR2 sequences are MDHEN and SYDVKM. Trimming left V 6 bases short and J 8 bases short, with 25 bases between. CDR3 amino acids: CASSFPYRQTWLGYTF. As DNA, the CDR3 is TGTGCCAGCAGCTTCCCTTACCGACAGACCTGGCTGGGCTACACCTTC.

This clonotype has a count of ten or more. V gene TRBV7-9 combines with J gene TRBJ2-5; either TRBD1 or TRBD2 may fit D (6 bases each). Trimming took 0 bases from V and 5 from J, leaving 16 bases between them. Germline lookup yields CDR1 SEHNR and CDR2 FQNEAQ (reference sequence). This CDR3 comprises 16 residues. CDR3 DNA: TGTGCCAGCAGCTTAGCGACCGGGGGCGTAGGGGAGACCCAGTACTTC. Translation gives CASSLATGGVGETQYF. The full variable domain, its missing parts supplied by reference TRBV7-9 and TRBJ2-5, is DTGVSQNPRHKITKRGQNVTFRCDPISEHNRLYWYRQTLGQGPEFLTYFQNEAQLEKSRLLSDRFSAERPKGSFSTLEIQRTEQGDSAMYLCASSLATGGVGETQYFGPGTRLLVL.

This clonotype was detected many times. The chain combines TRBV7-9 with TRBJ1-4; the match to TRBD1 covers 8 bases. The V gene end was trimmed by 2 bases and the J gene end by 4 bases; junction bases not matched to a gene: 3. This CDR3 comprises 15 residues. Germline V gene data show CDR1 as SEHNR and CDR2 as FQNEAQ (reference sequence). In nucleotides, the CDR3 is TGTGCCAGCAGCTTAACGACAGGGGTTAATGAAAAACTGTTTTTT. Protein: CASSLTTGVNEKLFF.

This clonotype came up many times. V and J are TRBV11-2 and TRBJ1-5; possible D gene TRBD1, 5 bases. This CDR3 spans 15 amino acids. Per the germline V gene, CDR1 is SGHAT and CDR2 is FQNNGV. V gave up 0 bases and J gave up 4 bases, with 10 bases separating them. In DNA, the CDR3 is TGTGCCAGCAGCTTAGATCAGGGAAGGAATCAGCCCCAGCATTTT. It yields the protein CASSLDQGRNQPQHF.

There are many counts of this clonotype. The junction departs from the called germline gene at one end, perhaps through a read error. The chain links TRBV28 to TRBJ2-3; possible D gene TRBD2, 5 bases. The J call may be in error: the DNA end matches TRBJ2-1 better. The CDR3 consists of 14 residues. Germline V lookup: CDR1 MDHEN, CDR2 SYDVKM. CDR3 sequence: CASSPERMDNAQFF. The CDR3 DNA reads TGTGCCAGCAGTCCCGAGCGGATGGATAATGCGCAGTTCTTC.

The table lists this clonotype with many counts. This chain connects TRBV2 to TRBJ2-3; D gene ambiguous. Trimming took off 4 bases at V and 0 bases at J, with 8 bases between the two ends. Germline-derived CDR1 and CDR2 are SNHLY and FYNNEI. CDR3 length equals 14 residues. In DNA form, the CDR3 reads TGTGCCAGCAGTGCGCCCGTTAGCACAGATACGCAGTATTTT. Its protein is CASSAPVSTDTQYF.

This clonotype was seen a single time. A read error may explain this, as a much larger clone is one base away. The rearrangement joins TRBV7-9 to TRBJ2-5; no clear D. With 5 bases removed from V and 3 bases from J, the gap between germline ends came to 7 bases. From germline, CDR1 is SEHNR and CDR2 FQNEAQ (reference sequence). CDR3 length equals 12 residues. For the CDR3, the DNA is TGTGCCAGCAGCCCGAATGAAGAGACCCAGTACTTC. It translates to CASSPNEETQYF.

Of note for this clonotype: Given a much more abundant clone one base away, this may be a read error. The chain has TRBV28 and TRBJ1-3; D remains ambiguous. The germline gives CDR1 MDHEN, CDR2 SYDVKM. The CDR3 is made up of 16 amino acids. CDR3 region: CASSFLSEPSGNAIYF. CDR3 in DNA: TGTGCCAGCAGTTTCCTCTCCGAACCCTCTGGAAACGCCATATATTTT. The full variable domain, completed using reference TRBV28 and TRBJ1-3, is DVKVTQSSRYLVKRTGEKVFLECVQDMDHENMFWYRQDPGLGLRLIYFSYDVKMKEKGDIPEGYSVSREKKERFSLILESASTNQTSMYLCASSFLSEPSGNAIYFGEGSWLTVV.

This chain links TRBV6-4 with TRBJ1-6; perhaps TRBD1 as D (5 bases). The V and J ends lost 7 bases and 5 bases respectively, with 15 bases between them. The CDR3 extends over 15 amino acids. The germline V gene has CDR1 MRHNA and CDR2 SNTAGT. CDR3 nucleotides: TGTGCCAGCACGCCAACCACAGGCCATAATTCACCCCTCCACTTT. Translated: CASTPTTGHNSPLHF.

The chain links TRBV11-3 to TRBJ2-1, with 11 positions matching TRBD2. Germline CDR1 and CDR2: SGHNT and YENEEA. Germline trimming cut 5 bases from V and 2 bases from J; bases unmatched to any gene: 2. The CDR3 covers 15 residues. The CDR3 here is CASSVAGGAYNEQFF. CDR3 in DNA: TGTGCCAGCAGCGTAGCGGGAGGGGCCTACAATGAGCAGTTCTTC.